A single T cell receptor (beta chain) is shown here with its context. The data stem from a study of neoadjuvant nivolumab and ipilimumab in lung cancer. Libraries were prepared by immunoSEQ multiplex PCR; TCRdb keeps only in-frame clonotypes and omits some of them. Of over 25,000 clones listed, approximately 80% are singletons. V lost 4 bases to trimming and J lost 5 bases; unmatched junction nucleotides: 4. The CDR3 length is 14 residues. Germline CDR1 SGHRS, CDR2 YFSETQ. The sequence was collected from an adult with non-small cell lung cancer. This sample comprised peripheral blood, obtained before neoadjuvant nivolumab, alone or with ipilimumab. The chain joins TRBV5-1 to TRBJ2-2, with 8 positions matching TRBD1. The CDR3 DNA sequence: TGCGCCAGCAGCGCCTACAGGGGGACCGGGGAGCTGTTTTTT. Amino acid sequence: CASSAYRGTGELFF. Full variable domain (missing parts from reference TRBV5-1 and TRBJ2-2): KAGVTQTPRYLIKTRGQQVTLSCSPISGHRSVSWYQQTPGQGLQFLFEYFSETQRNKGNFPGRFSGRQFSNSRSEMNVSTLELGDSALYLCASSAYRGTGELFFGEGSRLTVL.